This entry concerns a single T cell receptor beta chain. Its antigen remains unknown. The sample comes from a study of shared clonotypes between healthy human individuals. Study-wide background: Each donor's CD4 naive and CD4 memory cells filled three plates apiece, CD8 naive two, and CD8 memory one. Points from the study as a whole: Among donors, the sharing of clonotypes was expected to be influenced by sequencing depth. Naive subsets typically showed greater estimated richness than memory subsets.

Only CD45RO-negative cells positively selected for CCR7 counted as naive CD8 cells, so terminally differentiated effector memory CD45RA+ cells were excluded. The CDR3 is 13 amino acids. Germline V gene data show CDR1 as MDHEN and CDR2 as SYDVKM. In the original processing: In the immunoSEQ data, sequences were junction-only and lacked quality scores, so filtering differed. The protocol was immunoSEQ multiplex PCR, while the TCRdb copy is restricted to in-frame clones and leaves out a portion. That table gives V, J and clone size, and the DNA gave D and trimming. The sample yields more than 500,000 clones, 85% to 95% seen once.

The TCR was taken from a young woman in good health. Sequencing was performed on naive CD8+ T cells sorted from blood. The V and J genes are TRBV28 and TRBJ2-5, with D perhaps given as TRBD1 or TRBD2 (6 bases each). The J call may be mistaken, given a closer DNA end match to TRBJ2-7. The CDR3 DNA is TGTGCCAGCAGTTTGGGGGGCCCCTACGAGCAGTACTTC. Translation gives CASSLGGPYEQYF.